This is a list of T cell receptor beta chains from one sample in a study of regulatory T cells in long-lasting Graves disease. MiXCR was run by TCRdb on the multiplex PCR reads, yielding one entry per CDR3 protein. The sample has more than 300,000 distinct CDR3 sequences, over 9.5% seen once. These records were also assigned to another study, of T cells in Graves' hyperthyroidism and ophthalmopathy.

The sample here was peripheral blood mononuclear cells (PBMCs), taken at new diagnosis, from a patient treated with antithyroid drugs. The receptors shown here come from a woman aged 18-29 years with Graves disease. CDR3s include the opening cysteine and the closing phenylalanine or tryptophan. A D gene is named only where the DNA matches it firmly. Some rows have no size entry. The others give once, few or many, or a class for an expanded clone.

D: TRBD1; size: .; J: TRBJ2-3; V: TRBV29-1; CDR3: CSVREDRGPDTQYF; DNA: TGCAGCGTTCGCGAGGACAGGGGGCCAGATACGCAGTATTTT
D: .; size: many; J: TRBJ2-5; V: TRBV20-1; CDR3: CSARDLFQSQETQYF; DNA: TGCAGTGCTAGAGATCTGTTTCAATCCCAAGAGACCCAGTACTTC
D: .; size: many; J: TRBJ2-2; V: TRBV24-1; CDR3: CATSDFLQGSGELFF; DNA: TGTGCCACCAGTGATTTTCTACAGGGTAGCGGGGAGCTGTTTTTT
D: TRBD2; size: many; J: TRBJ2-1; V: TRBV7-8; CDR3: CASSLIMTSGNSYNEQFF; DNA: TGTGCCAGCAGCTTAATTATGACTAGCGGGAACTCCTACAATGAGCAGTTCTTC
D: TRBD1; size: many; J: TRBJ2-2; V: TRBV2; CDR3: CASSFAGTGESATNTGELFF; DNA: TGTGCCAGCTCGTTCGCCGGGACAGGGGAGTCGGCGACGAACACCGGGGAGCTGTTTTTT
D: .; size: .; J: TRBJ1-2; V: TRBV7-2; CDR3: CASSLEPSDSISYGYTF; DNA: TGTGCCAGCAGCTTAGAACCATCGGACAGCATTAGCTATGGCTACACCTTC
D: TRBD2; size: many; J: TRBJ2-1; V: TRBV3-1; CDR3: CASSQDLGLAGFNEQFF; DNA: TGTGCCAGCAGCCAAGATCTTGGGCTAGCGGGTTTCAATGAGCAGTTCTTC
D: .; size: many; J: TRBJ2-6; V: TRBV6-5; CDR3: CASSSPSGRPRANVLTF; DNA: TGTGCCAGCAGTTCCCCTTCCGGACGACCCCGGGCCAACGTCCTGACTTTC
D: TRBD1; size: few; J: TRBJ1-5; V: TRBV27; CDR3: CASSLDRGPDQPQHF; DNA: TGTGCCAGCAGTTTGGACAGGGGGCCCGATCAGCCCCAGCATTTT
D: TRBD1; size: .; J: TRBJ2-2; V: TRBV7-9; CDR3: CASSSWDRKHTGELFF; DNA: TGTGCCAGCAGCTCATGGGACAGAAAACACACCGGGGAGCTGTTTTTT
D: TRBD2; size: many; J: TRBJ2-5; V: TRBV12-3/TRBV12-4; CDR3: CASSYRTSGLSETQYF; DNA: TGTGCCAGCAGTTACCGGACTAGCGGGCTTTCAGAGACCCAGTACTTC
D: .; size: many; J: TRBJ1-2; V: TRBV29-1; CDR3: CSVSARLSRNYGYTF; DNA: TGCAGCGTGTCTGCGCGTCTATCTCGTAACTATGGCTACACCTTC
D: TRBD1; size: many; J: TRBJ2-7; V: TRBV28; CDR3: CASSPGTDYEQYF; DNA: TGTGCCAGCAGTCCCGGGACAGACTACGAGCAGTACTTC
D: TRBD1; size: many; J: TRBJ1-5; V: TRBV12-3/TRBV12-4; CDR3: CASSNRQGSNQPQHF; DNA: TGTGCCAGCAGTAACCGACAGGGAAGCAATCAGCCCCAGCATTTT
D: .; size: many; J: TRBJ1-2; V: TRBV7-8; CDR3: CASSLEVVGYGYTF; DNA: TGTGCCAGCAGCTTAGAGGTGGTTGGCTATGGCTACACCTTC
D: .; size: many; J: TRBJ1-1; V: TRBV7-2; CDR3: CASSLGALQNTEAFF; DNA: TGTGCCAGCAGCTTAGGGGCACTTCAGAACACTGAAGCTTTCTTT
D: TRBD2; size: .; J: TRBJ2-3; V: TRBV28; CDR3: CASSLSGLAMDTQYF; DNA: TGTGCCAGCAGTTTATCGGGACTAGCAATGGATACGCAGTATTTT
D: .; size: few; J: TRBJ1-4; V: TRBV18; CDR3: CASSPLSDEKLFF; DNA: TGTGCCAGCTCACCTTTATCAGATGAAAAACTGTTTTTT
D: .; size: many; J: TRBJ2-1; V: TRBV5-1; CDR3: CASSFARNEQFF; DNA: TGCGCCAGCAGCTTTGCTCGGAATGAGCAGTTCTTC
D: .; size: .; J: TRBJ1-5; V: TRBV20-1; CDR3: CSARDSREGQPQHF; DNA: TGCAGTGCCCGTGACAGTAGAGAGGGTCAGCCCCAGCATTTT
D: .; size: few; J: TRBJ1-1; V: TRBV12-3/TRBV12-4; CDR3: CASSPGEWGPGANTEAFF; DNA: TGTGCCAGCAGCCCAGGGGAGTGGGGACCTGGGGCGAACACTGAAGCTTTCTTT
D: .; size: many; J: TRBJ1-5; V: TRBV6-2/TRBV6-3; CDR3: CASSATGRNNQPQHF; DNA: TGTGCCAGCAGTGCGACTGGGCGAAACAATCAGCCCCAGCATTTT
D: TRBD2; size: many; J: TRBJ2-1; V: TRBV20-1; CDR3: CSARDWGTSGPGYNEQFF; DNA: TGCAGTGCTAGAGATTGGGGAACTAGCGGGCCCGGCTACAATGAGCAGTTCTTC
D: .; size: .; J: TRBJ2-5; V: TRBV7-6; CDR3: CVSSLVARHQETQYF; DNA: TGTGTCAGCAGCTTAGTCGCGCGGCACCAAGAGACCCAGTACTTC
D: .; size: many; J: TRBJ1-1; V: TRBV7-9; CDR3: CASSRGIAANTEAFF; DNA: TGTGCCAGCAGTCGTGGGATCGCGGCGAACACTGAAGCTTTCTTT
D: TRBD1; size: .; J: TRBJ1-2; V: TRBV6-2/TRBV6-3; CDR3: CASDRQGHGYTF; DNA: TGTGCCAGTGATAGACAGGGGCATGGCTACACCTTC